This T cell receptor beta chain was documented in a study of T cells after posttransplantation cyclophosphamide. Per germline, CDR1 MNHNS and CDR2 SASEGT. V dropped 4 bases and J dropped 0; count of bases not matched to a gene: 8. The CDR3 contains 18 residues. Produced via immunoSEQ multiplex PCR; TCRdb's table is partial and in-frame only. This table holds some 19,000 clones, approximately 74% found once. General study results and limits: Donor CD8+ memory clones often dominated recipient blood repertoires at later times. Recipient CMV seropositivity and CMV reactivation strongly tracked TRB clonality.

Treatment was busulfan-fludarabine conditioning, a marrow graft, and cyclophosphamide on days +3 and +4. Turning to this clone: No antigen is known for it.

Sequencing was performed on PBMCs, taken after an allogeneic stem cell transplant with post-transplant cyclophosphamide. The chain combines TRBV6-1 with TRBJ2-1, with TRBD2 identical over 11 bases. The origin of this receptor is a male patient in his thirties who received an allogeneic stem cell transplant from a related donor, was CMV-positive, and had acute GVHD only. The T cells may partly be graft donor cells. The CDR3 is CASSGPFLAGGSYNEQFF. As DNA, the CDR3 is TGTGCCAGCAGTGGCCCCTTTCTAGCGGGGGGCTCCTACAATGAGCAGTTCTTC.